This T cell receptor (beta chain) comes out of a study of technical replicates of blood from a few donors. Only in-frame clones appear in the TCRdb table, and some are missing; sequencing was by immunoSEQ multiplex PCR. The sample carries around 12,000 clones, about 94% recorded once. Germline loops: CDR1 SGHDN, CDR2 FVKESK. The CDR3 runs to 14 residues. V lost 1 base, J lost 4 bases, and 0 bases stayed unmatched. The sequencing input was PBMCs. The source is a human donor in good health. The rearrangement links TRBV14 to TRBJ2-7; 11 bases are shared with TRBD2. The CDR3, as DNA: TGTGCCAGCAGCCAAGTAGCGGGAGGGTACGAGCAGTACTTC. Amino acids: CASSQVAGGYEQYF.